This passage covers 24 T cell receptor beta chains from one sample sequenced in a study of blood T cell repertoires in COVID-19. TCRdb's table, derived via immunoSEQ multiplex PCR, lists solely in-frame clones and lacks some. The sample includes under 55,000 clones, around 85% of them seen just once. The sample was peripheral blood. The receptor source for this set is a woman of 80 years or more with acute or convalescent COVID-19.

This clone was detected only once. The chain carries TRBV6-1 and TRBJ2-3; perhaps TRBD1 as D (5 bases). From germline, CDR1 is MNHNS and CDR2 SASEGT. With 3 bases removed from V and 2 bases from J, the gap between germline ends came to 12 bases. CDR3 length: 15 residues. Written as DNA, the CDR3 is TGTGCCAGCAGTGACAGGCAGGGATCCACAGATACGCAGTATTTT. Translation: CASSDRQGSTDTQYF.

This rearrangement joins TRBV19 to TRBJ1-1, with 7 bases that match TRBD1. V lost 7 bases to trimming and J lost 5 bases; unmatched junction nucleotides: 13. The germline CDR1 and CDR2 sequences are LNHDA and SQIVND (reference sequence). The CDR3 totals 15 residues. CDR3 residues: CASKAGGRVGTEAFF. The DNA of the CDR3 is TGTGCCAGTAAAGCAGGGGGAAGGGTTGGAACTGAAGCTTTCTTT.

The V and J genes are TRBV11-2 and TRBJ1-1; D is possibly TRBD1 (5 bases). The CDR3 has 15 amino acids. V lost 0 bases to trimming and J lost 3 bases, with 11 bases between them. Germline values: CDR1 SGHAT, CDR2 FQNNGV. The CDR3 spells CASSLESGFYTEAFF. CDR3 DNA sequence: TGTGCCAGCAGCTTAGAATCAGGGTTTTACACTGAAGCTTTCTTT.

The rearrangement joins TRBV24-1 to TRBJ2-7, with D possibly TRBD1 on 6 matching bases. The CDR3 contains 14 residues. V dropped 4 bases and J dropped 2 bases, with 11 bases sitting between them. CDR1 and CDR2 from the germline V gene are KGHDR and SFDVKD. CDR3 residues: CATSDPTGPYEQYF. The CDR3 region has the DNA TGTGCCACCAGTGACCCGACAGGCCCCTACGAGCAGTACTTC.

This chain connects TRBV12-3 or TRBV12-4 to TRBJ1-2, with TRBD1 identical over 7 bases. This CDR3 is 13 amino acids long. The junction had 9 bases not matched to a gene; V was cut back by 5 bases and J by 9 bases. The DNA of the CDR3 is TGTGCCAGCAGTAATCTAGGGGGCGGCAGCTACACCTTC. Amino acids: CASSNLGGGSYTF.

The rearrangement links TRBV28 to TRBJ1-4, with a weak D call TRBD1 (6 bases). This CDR3 has 15 residues. V gave up 5 bases and J gave up 7 bases, with 17 bases separating them. Germline V gives CDR1 MDHEN, CDR2 SYDVKM. CDR3 sequence reads: CASSASTGSGEKLFF. CDR3 nucleotide sequence: TGTGCCAGCAGTGCCTCGACAGGATCCGGTGAAAAACTGTTTTTT.

V usage is TRBV9 and J usage is TRBJ2-5; D may be TRBD2 (6 bases). The germline gives CDR1 SGDLS, CDR2 YYNGEE. Trimming removed 2 bases at V and 5 bases at J, with 10 bases between. The CDR3 covers 13 residues. The CDR3 reads CASSVSGLETQYF. CDR3 DNA sequence: TGTGCCAGCAGCGTTTCGGGACTTGAGACCCAGTACTTC.

The chain joins TRBV3-1 (or the pseudogene TRBV3-2) to TRBJ2-1, with D maybe TRBD2 (6 bases). Trimming removed 1 base at V and 11 bases at J, with 9 bases between. The CDR3 covers 12 residues. Looked up from germline, CDR1 is LGHDT and CDR2 is YNNKEL (reference sequence). The CDR3 bases are TGTGCCAGCAGCCAAGGTGGGACTCAGCAGTTCTTC. This gives the protein CASSQGGTQQFF.

The genes are TRBV18 and TRBJ2-7, with 14 bases matching TRBD2. Germline V gene sequence: CDR1 KGHSH, CDR2 LQKENI. Trimming cost V 4 bases and J 0 bases; bases outside gene matches: 14. The CDR3 covers 20 residues. CDR3 nucleotide sequence: TGTGCCAGCTCACAGTTACCACCCGGGACTAGCGGGAGTAGCTCCTACGAGCAGTACTTC. Translated: CASSQLPPGTSGSSSYEQYF.

The rearrangement links TRBV27 to TRBJ2-2; TRBD2 is a possible D gene (6 bases). Trimming pared 2 bases from V and 4 bases from J, leaving 11 bases between. The CDR3 is 15 residues long. Germline values: CDR1 MNHEY, CDR2 SMNVEV (reference sequence). The chain's CDR3 is CASSLGGTGTGELFF. As DNA, the CDR3 is TGTGCCAGCAGTTTAGGAGGGACGGGCACCGGGGAGCTGTTTTTT.

This chain joins TRBV7-9 and TRBJ1-5; D is ambiguous. V shed 8 bases and J shed 2 bases, with 13 bases lying between them. CDR3 length equals 14 residues. CDR1 is SEHNR and CDR2 is FQNEAQ in the germline V gene (reference sequence). CDR3 sequence (DNA): TGTGCCAGCGCTGTCGGGGATGGCAATCAGCCCCAGCATTTT. This codes for CASAVGDGNQPQHF.

The CDR3 sequence: CASCPGLATGELFF. The CDR3 coding sequence is TGTGCCAGCTGTCCGGGACTAGCGACCGGGGAGCTGTTTTTT. The chain is built from TRBV6-6 and TRBJ2-2; the match to TRBD2 covers 10 bases. V lost 8 bases, J lost 5 bases, and 5 bases stayed unmatched. CDR1 is MNHNY, CDR2 SVGAGI, per germline (reference sequence). CDR3 length: 14 amino acids.

The J gene is TRBJ2-1, the V gene TRBV7-2; 13 nucleotides line up with TRBD2. Germline-derived CDR1 and CDR2 are SGHTA and FQGNSA. V shed 5 bases and J 10 bases; nucleotides not matched to a gene: 5. CDR3 length: 14 amino acids. CDR3 in amino acids: CASSPPGLAGEQFF. CDR3 nucleotides: TGTGCCAGCAGCCCTCCGGGACTAGCGGGAGAGCAGTTCTTC.

V and J are TRBV18 and TRBJ2-1, with a possible D match to TRBD2 (5 bases). Germline assignment: CDR1 KGHSH and CDR2 LQKENI. Deletions cut 3 bases from V and 9 bases from J, with 12 bases between. The CDR3 is made up of 13 amino acids. The CDR3 loop is CASSPDSLVEQFF. The CDR3, as DNA: TGTGCCAGCTCACCGGACTCCCTCGTTGAGCAGTTCTTC.

The chain uses TRBV19 and TRBJ2-1, with D unclear. The V end was cut by 2 bases, the J end by 4 bases, with 12 bases between. There are 15 residues in the CDR3. Germline V lookup: CDR1 LNHDA, CDR2 SQIVND (reference sequence). CDR3 protein: CASSINPGLYNEQFF. In nucleotides, the CDR3 is TGTGCCAGTAGTATAAACCCGGGTTTATACAATGAGCAGTTCTTC.

The chain joins TRBV4-1 to TRBJ1-1, with a weak D call TRBD1 (6 bases). V lost 2 bases and J 1 base, leaving 11 bases between the germline ends. This CDR3 spans 15 amino acids. Germline CDR1 and CDR2: MGHRA and YSYEKL. As DNA, the CDR3 is TGCGCCAGCAGCCAATACACAGGGACGAACACTGAAGCTTTCTTT. It codes for CASSQYTGTNTEAFF.

V and J are TRBV7-2 and TRBJ2-7, with 7 nucleotides matching TRBD2. This CDR3 is 15 amino acids long. Per the germline V gene, CDR1 is SGHTA and CDR2 is FQGNSA. V lost 8 bases to trimming and J lost 0 bases; unmatched junction nucleotides: 10. This CDR3 is CASLPSGMSSYEQYF. The CDR3 nucleotides read TGTGCCAGCCTCCCGAGCGGGATGAGCTCCTACGAGCAGTACTTC.

This clone has only a few counts. For the CDR3, the DNA is TGTGCCAGCACCTGGACTAGCGGTTACGAGCAGTACTTC. Translating it yields CASTWTSGYEQYF. The chain couples TRBV6-5 to TRBJ2-7; 10 bases are a match to TRBD2. The V and J ends lost 7 bases and 4 bases, in that order; junction bases with no gene match: 4. CDR3 length: 13 amino acids. CDR1 MNHEY and CDR2 SVGAGI come from the germline V gene.

This chain joins TRBV18 and TRBJ1-4; maybe TRBD1 (6 bases). V was shortened by 5 bases and J by 11 bases, with 18 bases between the two germline ends. This CDR3 is built from 14 residues. The germline gives CDR1 KGHSH, CDR2 LQKENI. Here the CDR3 DNA reads TGTGCCAGCTCATCGGACAGCCAAGTGGGCAAACTGTTTTTT. Encoded protein: CASSSDSQVGKLFF.

A single count supports this clone. The chain recombines TRBV9 with TRBJ1-3, with a weak D call TRBD1 (5 bases). The CDR3 is made up of 15 amino acids. The germline V gene has CDR1 SGDLS and CDR2 YYNGEE. The V end lost 1 base, the J end lost 1 base, and 9 bases lay between the germline ends. The CDR3, as DNA: TGTGCCAGCAGCGTATCCGGACAATCTGGAAACACCATATATTTT. This translates into CASSVSGQSGNTIYF. Full variable domain (outside the CDR3, taken from reference TRBV9 and TRBJ1-3): DSGVTQTPKHLITATGQRVTLRCSPRSGDLSVYWYQQSLDQGLQFLIQYYNGEERAKGNILERFSAQQFPDLHSELNLSSLELGDSALYFCASSVSGQSGNTIYFGEGSWLTVV.

Of note for this clone: This likely comes from a read error, as the CDR3 has no conserved phenylalanine or tryptophan at its end. The DNA is omitted, as the CDR3 cannot be located on it reliably, and the CDR3 follows TCRdb's listing. This chain uses TRBV6-1 with TRBJ2-4; whether TRBD1, the table's D call, matches the DNA was not checked. The CDR3 adds up to 11 amino acids, both ends counted. Germline V gives CDR1 MNHNS, CDR2 SASEGT. CDR3 protein: CASSEVRRLGL.

CDR3 in amino acids: CASSILIGTSGRPANNEQFF. The CDR3 coding sequence is TGTGCCAGCAGCATACTTATCGGGACTAGCGGGAGGCCTGCAAACAATGAGCAGTTCTTC. The chain employs TRBV7-8 and TRBJ2-1; 15 positions match TRBD2. The CDR3 sequence is 20 residues long. CDR1 and CDR2 from the germline V gene are SGHVS and FQNEAQ. Losses at the gene ends were 5 bases for V and 5 bases for J; bases not matched to a gene: 16.

The chain uses TRBV18 and TRBJ2-5; D gene uncertain. This CDR3 region has 13 residues. Germline lookup yields CDR1 KGHSH and CDR2 LQKENI. Trimming took 0 bases from V and 5 from J, leaving 7 bases between them. The CDR3 here is CASSPPVGETQYF. CDR3 DNA: TGTGCCAGCTCACCACCAGTCGGGGAGACCCAGTACTTC. The full variable domain, completed using reference TRBV18 and TRBJ2-5, is NAGVMQNPRHLVRRRGQEARLRCSPMKGHSHVYWYRQLPEEGLKFMVYLQKENIIDESGMPKERFSAEFPKEGPSILRIQQVVRGDSAAYFCASSPPVGETQYFGPGTRLLVL.

This sequence joins TRBV30 and TRBJ1-2; 10 bases fit TRBD1. The CDR3 is made up of 16 amino acids. Germline assignment: CDR1 GTSNPN and CDR2 SVGIG (reference sequence). The V segment lost 6 bases and the J segment 4 bases; nucleotides outside the gene matches: 14. DNA of the CDR3: TGTGCCTGTTCCGTCAAGGCGGGACAGGGGACCTATGGCTACACCTTC. It codes for CACSVKAGQGTYGYTF. Looking up the rest from reference TRBV30 and TRBJ1-2 gives the full variable domain: SQTIHQWPATLVQPVGSPLSLECTVEGTSNPNLYWYRQAAGRGLQLLFYSVGIGQISSEVPQNLSASRPQDRQFILSSKKLLLSDSGFYLCACSVKAGQGTYGYTFGSGTRLTVV.